This note documents a single T cell receptor (beta chain) sequence. Its cognate antigen is unknown. The sample originates from a study of T cell repertoires in cytomegalovirus infection. Study-level findings and limits: It was HLA-C-restricted CMV-specific TCR beta clonotypes that dominated the response ex vivo.

Trimming stripped 0 bases from V and 4 bases from J, with 6 bases between. CDR3 length: 14 amino acids. Germline CDR1 and CDR2: SGHDN and FVKESK. TCRdb processed the reads anew with MiXCR; each CDR3 protein has one entry. The sample records fewer than 1,000,000 distinct CDR3 sequences, roughly 30% being singletons. The sequences come from cultured CD8+ T cells from PBMCs, collected from culture after CMV antigen stimulation. The TCR originated in a human donor in good health (CMV status not recorded). Some clones in this sample may be carry-over from other donors' samples. V gene TRBV14 combines with J gene TRBJ2-2, with D unclear. The CDR3 DNA sequence: TGTGCCAGCAGCCAAGAGTACAGCACCGGGGAGCTGTTTTTT. The encoded protein is CASSQEYSTGELFF.